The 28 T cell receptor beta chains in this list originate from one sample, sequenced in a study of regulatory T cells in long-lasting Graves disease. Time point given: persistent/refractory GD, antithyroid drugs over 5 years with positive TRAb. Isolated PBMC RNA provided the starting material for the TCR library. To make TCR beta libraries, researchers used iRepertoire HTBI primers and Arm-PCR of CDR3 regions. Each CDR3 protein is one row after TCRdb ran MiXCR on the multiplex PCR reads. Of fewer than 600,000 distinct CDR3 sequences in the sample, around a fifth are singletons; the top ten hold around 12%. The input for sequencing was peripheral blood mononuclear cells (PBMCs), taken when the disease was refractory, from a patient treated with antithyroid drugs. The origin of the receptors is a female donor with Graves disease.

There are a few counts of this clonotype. In DNA form, the CDR3 reads TGTGCCAGCAGCTTCCAGTACACCGGGGAGCTGTTTTTT. Amino acids: CASSFQYTGELFF. The chain employs TRBV7-8 and TRBJ2-2; no firm D call. The CDR3 consists of 13 residues. Per the germline V gene, CDR1 is SGHVS and CDR2 is FQNEAQ. V gave up 3 bases and J gave up 3 bases, with 5 bases separating them.

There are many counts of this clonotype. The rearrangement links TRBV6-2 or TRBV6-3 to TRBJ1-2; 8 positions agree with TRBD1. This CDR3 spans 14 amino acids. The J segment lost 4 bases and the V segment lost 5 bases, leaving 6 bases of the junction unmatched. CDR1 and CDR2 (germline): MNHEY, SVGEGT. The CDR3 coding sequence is TGTGCCAGCAGTCGGACAGGGCGACGCTATGGCTACACCTTC. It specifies CASSRTGRRYGYTF.

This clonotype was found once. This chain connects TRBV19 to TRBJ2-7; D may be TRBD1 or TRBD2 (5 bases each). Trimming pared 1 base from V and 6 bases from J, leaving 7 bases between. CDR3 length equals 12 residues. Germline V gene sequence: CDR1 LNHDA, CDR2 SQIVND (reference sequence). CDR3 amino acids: CASSIARGEQYF. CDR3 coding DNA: TGTGCCAGTAGTATAGCGAGGGGCGAGCAGTACTTC.

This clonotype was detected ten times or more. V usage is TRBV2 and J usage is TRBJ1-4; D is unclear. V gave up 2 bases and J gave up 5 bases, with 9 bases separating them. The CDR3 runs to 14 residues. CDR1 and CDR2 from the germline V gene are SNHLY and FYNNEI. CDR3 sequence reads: CASSENTRNEKLFF. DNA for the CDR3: TGTGCCAGCAGTGAAAACACGAGGAATGAAAAACTGTTTTTT.

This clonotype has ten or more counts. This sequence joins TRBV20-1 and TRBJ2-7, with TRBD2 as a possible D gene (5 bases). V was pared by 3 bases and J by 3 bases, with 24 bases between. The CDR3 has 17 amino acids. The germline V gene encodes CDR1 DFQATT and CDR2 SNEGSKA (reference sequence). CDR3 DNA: TGCAGTGCTAGCTTTAACCCGGGGTCTAGGAGGTTCTACGAGCAGTACTTC. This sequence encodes CSASFNPGSRRFYEQYF.

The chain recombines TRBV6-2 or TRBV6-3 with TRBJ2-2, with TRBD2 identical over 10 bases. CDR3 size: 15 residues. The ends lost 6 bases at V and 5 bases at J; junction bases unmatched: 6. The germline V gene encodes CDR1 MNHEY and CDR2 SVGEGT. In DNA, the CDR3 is TGTGCCAGCAGGGGTAGCGGGAGGCGAACCGGGGAGCTGTTTTTT. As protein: CASRGSGRRTGELFF.

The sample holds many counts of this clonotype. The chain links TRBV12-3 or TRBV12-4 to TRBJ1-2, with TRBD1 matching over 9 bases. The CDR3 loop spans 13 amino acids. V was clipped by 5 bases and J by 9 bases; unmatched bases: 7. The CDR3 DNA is TGTGCCAGCAGTCGGGACAGGGATGATCGCTACACCTTC. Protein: CASSRDRDDRYTF.

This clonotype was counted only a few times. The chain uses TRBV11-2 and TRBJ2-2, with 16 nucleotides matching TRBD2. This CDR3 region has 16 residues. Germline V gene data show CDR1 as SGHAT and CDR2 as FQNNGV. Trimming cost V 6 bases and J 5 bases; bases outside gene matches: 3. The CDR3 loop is CASRGLAGGPTGELFF. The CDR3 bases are TGTGCCAGCAGGGGACTAGCGGGAGGGCCAACCGGGGAGCTGTTTTTT.

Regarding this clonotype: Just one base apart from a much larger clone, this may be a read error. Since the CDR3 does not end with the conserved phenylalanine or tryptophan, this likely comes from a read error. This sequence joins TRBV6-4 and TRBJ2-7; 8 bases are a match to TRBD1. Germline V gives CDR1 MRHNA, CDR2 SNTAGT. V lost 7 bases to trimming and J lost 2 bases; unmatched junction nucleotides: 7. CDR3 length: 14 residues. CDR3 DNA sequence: TGTGCCAGCACATTGAGGACAGGGACCTACGAGCAGTACTCC. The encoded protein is CASTLRTGTYEQYS.

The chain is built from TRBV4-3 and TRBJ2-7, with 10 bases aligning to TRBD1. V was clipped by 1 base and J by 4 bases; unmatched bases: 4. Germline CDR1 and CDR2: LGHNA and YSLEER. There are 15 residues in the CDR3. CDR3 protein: CASSQAGQGTYEQYF. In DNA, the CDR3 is TGCGCCAGCAGCCAAGCGGGACAGGGGACGTACGAGCAGTACTTC.

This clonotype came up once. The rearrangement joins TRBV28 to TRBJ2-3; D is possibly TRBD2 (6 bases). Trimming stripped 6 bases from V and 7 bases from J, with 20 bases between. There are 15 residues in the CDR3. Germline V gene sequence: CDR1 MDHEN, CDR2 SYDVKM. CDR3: CASRIYAGLRNTQYF. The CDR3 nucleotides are TGTGCCAGCAGGATTTATGCGGGACTCAGGAATACGCAGTATTTT.

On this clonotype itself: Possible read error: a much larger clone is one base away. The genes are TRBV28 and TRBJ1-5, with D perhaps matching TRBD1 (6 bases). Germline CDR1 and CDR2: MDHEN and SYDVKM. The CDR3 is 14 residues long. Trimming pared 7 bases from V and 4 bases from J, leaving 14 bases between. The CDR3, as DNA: TGTGCCAGCAAGAGGGACATGGATAATCAGCCCCAGCATTTT. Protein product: CASKRDMDNQPQHF.

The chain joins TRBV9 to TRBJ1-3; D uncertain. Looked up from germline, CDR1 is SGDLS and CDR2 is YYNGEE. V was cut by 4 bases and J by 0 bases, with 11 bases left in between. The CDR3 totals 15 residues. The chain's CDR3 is CASSLDTVSGNTIYF. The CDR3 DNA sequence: TGTGCCAGCAGCTTGGATACCGTCTCTGGAAACACCATATATTTT.

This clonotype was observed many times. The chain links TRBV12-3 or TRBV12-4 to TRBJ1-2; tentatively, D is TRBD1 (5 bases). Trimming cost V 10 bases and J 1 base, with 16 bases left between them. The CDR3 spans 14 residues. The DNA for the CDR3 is TGTGCCATAAGCCCGACAGACCTTAACTATGGCTACACCTTC. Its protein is CAISPTDLNYGYTF.

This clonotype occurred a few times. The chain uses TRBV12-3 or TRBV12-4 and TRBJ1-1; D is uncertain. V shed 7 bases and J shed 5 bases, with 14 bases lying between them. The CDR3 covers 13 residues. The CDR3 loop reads CASTLSRATEAFF. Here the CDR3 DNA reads TGTGCCAGCACCTTATCAAGGGCGACTGAAGCTTTCTTT.

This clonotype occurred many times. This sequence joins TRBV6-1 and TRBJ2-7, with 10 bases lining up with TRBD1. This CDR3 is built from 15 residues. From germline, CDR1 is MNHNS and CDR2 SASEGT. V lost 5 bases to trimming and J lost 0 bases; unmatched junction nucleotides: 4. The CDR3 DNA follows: TGTGCCAGCAGTCGACAGGGGGCTACCTCCTACGAGCAGTACTTC. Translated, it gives CASSRQGATSYEQYF.

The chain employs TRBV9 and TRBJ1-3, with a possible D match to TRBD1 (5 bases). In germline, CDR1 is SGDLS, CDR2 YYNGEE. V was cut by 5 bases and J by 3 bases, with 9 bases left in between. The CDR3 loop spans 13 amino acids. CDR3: CASSGGNGNTIYF. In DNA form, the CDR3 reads TGTGCCAGCAGTGGGGGGAATGGAAACACCATATATTTT.

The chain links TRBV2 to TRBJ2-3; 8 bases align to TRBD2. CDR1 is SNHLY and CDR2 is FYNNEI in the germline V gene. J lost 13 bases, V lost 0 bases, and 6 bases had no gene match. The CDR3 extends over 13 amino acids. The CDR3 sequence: CASSEALNGGEYF. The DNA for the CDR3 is TGTGCCAGCAGTGAAGCGCTTAACGGGGGGGAGTATTTT.

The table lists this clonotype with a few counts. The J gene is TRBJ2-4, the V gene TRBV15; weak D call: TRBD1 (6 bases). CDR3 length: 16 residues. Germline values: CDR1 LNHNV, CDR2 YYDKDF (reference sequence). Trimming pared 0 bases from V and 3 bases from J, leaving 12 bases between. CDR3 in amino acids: CATSRETGLSKNIQYF. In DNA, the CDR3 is TGTGCCACCAGCAGAGAGACAGGCCTAAGCAAAAACATTCAGTACTTC.

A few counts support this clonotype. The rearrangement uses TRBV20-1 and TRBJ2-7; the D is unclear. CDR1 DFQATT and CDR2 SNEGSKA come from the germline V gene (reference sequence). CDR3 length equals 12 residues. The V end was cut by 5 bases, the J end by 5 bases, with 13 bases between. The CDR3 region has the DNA TGCAGTGCTTGGGGTCCATCCGACGAGCAGTACTTC. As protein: CSAWGPSDEQYF.

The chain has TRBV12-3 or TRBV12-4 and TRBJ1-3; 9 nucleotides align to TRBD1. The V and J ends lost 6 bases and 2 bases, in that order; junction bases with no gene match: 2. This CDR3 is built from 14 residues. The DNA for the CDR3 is TGTGCCAGCAGAAGGGACAGGGCTGGAAACACCATATATTTT. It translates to CASRRDRAGNTIYF.

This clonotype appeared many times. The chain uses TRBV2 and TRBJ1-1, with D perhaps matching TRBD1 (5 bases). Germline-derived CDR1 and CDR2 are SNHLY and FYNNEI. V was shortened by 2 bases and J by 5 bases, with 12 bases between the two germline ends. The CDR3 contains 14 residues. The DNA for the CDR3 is TGTGCCAGCAGTGAATGGGGGAGAGGGACTGAAGCTTTCTTT. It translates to CASSEWGRGTEAFF.

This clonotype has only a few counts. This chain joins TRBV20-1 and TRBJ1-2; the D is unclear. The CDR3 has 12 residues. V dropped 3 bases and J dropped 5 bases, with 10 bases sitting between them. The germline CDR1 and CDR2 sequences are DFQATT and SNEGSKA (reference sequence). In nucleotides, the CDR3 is TGCAGTGCTAGTAGCTTACTATATGGCTACACCTTC. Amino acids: CSASSLLYGYTF.

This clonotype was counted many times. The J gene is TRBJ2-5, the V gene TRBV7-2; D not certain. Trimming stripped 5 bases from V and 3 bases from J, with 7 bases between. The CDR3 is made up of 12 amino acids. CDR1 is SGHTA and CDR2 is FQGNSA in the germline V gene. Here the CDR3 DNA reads TGTGCCAGCAGCCTAGATAAAGAGACCCAGTACTTC. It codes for CASSLDKETQYF.

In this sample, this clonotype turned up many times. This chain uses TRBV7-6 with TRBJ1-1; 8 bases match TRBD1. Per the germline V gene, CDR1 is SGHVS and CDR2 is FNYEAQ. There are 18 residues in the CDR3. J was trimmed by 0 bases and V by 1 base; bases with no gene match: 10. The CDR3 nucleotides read TGTGCCAGCAGCTTAGAACTCAGGGGGCAGCATTTGAACACTGAAGCTTTCTTT. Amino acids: CASSLELRGQHLNTEAFF.

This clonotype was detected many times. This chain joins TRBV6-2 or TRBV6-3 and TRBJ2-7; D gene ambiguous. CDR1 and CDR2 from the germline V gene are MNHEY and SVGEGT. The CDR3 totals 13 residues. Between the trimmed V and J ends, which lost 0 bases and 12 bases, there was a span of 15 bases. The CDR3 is CASSYSGNPSVYF. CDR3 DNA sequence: TGTGCCAGCAGTTACTCTGGAAACCCGAGCGTGTACTTC.

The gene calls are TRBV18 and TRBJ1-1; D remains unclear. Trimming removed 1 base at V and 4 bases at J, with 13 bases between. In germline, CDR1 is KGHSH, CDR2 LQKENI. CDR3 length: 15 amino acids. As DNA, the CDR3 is TGTGCCAGCTCACCACGGTCTCCTGAGGGCACTGAAGCTTTCTTT. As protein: CASSPRSPEGTEAFF.

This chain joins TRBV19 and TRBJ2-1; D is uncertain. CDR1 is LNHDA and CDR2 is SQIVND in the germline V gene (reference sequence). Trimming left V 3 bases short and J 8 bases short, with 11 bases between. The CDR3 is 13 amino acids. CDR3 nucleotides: TGTGCCAGTAGTATCCGCAGGTTCGATGAGCAGTTCTTC. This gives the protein CASSIRRFDEQFF.